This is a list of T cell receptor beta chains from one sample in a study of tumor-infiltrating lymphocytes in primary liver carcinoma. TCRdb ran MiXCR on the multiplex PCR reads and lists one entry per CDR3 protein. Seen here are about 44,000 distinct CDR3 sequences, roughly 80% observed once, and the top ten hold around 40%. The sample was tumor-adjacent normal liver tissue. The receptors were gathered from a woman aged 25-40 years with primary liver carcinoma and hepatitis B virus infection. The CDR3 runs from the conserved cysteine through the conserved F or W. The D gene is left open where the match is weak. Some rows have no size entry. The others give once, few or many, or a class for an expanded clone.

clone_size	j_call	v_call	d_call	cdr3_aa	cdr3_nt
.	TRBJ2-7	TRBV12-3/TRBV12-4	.	CASSLVQWNEQYF	TGTGCCAGCAGTTTAGTCCAGTGGAATGAGCAGTACTTC
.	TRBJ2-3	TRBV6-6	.	CASSSWVGGGRDMQYF	TGTGCCAGCAGTTCCTGGGTAGGGGGAGGCCGAGATATGCAGTATTTT
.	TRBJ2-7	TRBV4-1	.	CASRQDPRNTVHDQYF	TGCGCCAGCAGGCAAGATCCCCGGAACACGGTCCACGATCAGTACTTC
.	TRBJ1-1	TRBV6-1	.	CISSEFRFYGSEAFF	TGTATCAGCAGTGAATTTAGGTTTTACGGTTCTGAAGCTTTCTTT
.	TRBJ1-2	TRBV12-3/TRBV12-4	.	CTSSLPGQGSLFYGYTF	TGTACCAGCAGCCTCCCGGGGCAGGGGTCCCTATTTTATGGCTACACCTTT
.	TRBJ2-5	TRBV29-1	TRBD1	CNGTGTGRQEIQYF	TGCAACGGGACGGGGACAGGCAGGCAAGAGATCCAGTACTTC
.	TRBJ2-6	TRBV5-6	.	CAGNQGNSFSGANVLTF	TGTGCCGGCAACCAGGGCAACAGCTTCTCTGGGGCCAACGTCCTGACTTTC
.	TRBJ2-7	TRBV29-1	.	CSGILWGCEQYF	TGCAGTGGAATCCTTTGGGGGTGTGAGCAGTACTTC
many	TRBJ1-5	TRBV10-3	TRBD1	CAISESKGQLNQPQHF	TGTGCCATCAGTGAGTCGAAGGGACAGCTCAATCAGCCCCAGCATTTT
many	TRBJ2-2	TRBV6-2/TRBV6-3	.	CASRPLNTGELFF	TGTGCCAGCAGACCCCTTAACACCGGGGAGCTGTTTTTT
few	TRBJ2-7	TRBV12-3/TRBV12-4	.	CASSVRDEQYF	TGTGCCAGCAGTGTCAGGGACGAGCAGTACTTC
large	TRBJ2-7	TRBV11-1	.	CASSLVTGTYEQYF	TGTGCCAGCAGCTTAGTTACTGGGACCTACGAGCAGTACTTC
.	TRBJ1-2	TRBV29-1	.	CSVSDMQYGYTF	TGCAGCGTTTCGGACATGCAATATGGCTACACCTTC
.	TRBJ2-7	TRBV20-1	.	CSASTDSNIYF	TGCAGTGCTTCCACAGACTCGAACATATACTTC
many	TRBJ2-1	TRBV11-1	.	CASSPRRYNEQFF	TGTGCCAGCAGCCCCCGGAGATACAATGAGCAGTTCTTC
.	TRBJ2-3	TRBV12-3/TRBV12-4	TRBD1	CASNAGQGSRDTQYF	TGTGCCAGCAATGCCGGACAGGGGAGCAGAGATACGCAGTATTTT
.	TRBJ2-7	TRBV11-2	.	CTSSRTGPSYEQYF	TGTACCAGCAGCCGGACGGGACCTTCCTATGAGCAGTACTTC
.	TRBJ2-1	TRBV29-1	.	CSVVWGASYPYNEQFF	TGCAGCGTTGTTTGGGGGGCTAGTTACCCATACAATGAGCAGTTCTTC
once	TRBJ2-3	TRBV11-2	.	CASSHRGSRSLRDTQYF	TGCGCCAGCAGCCATCGAGGGAGTAGGAGCCTCAGAGATACGCAGTATTTT
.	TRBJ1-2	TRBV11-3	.	CASGFNGPLYGYTF	TGTGCCAGCGGCTTCAATGGGCCGCTCTATGGCTACACCTTC
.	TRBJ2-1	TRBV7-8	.	CASSLMNEMFF	TGTGCCAGCAGCTTAATGAATGAGATGTTCTTC
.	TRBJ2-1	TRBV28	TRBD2	CASDNGPRLALKNEQFF	TGTGCCAGCGATAATGGGCCTCGACTAGCCCTGAAAAATGAGCAGTTCTTC
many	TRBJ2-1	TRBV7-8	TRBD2	CASSLYGLAFGEQFF	TGTGCCAGCAGCTTGTACGGACTAGCCTTCGGTGAGCAGTTCTTC
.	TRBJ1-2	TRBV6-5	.	CAGKRTQGSHSYGYTF	TGTGCCGGCAAAAGGACACAGGGAAGTCATAGCTATGGCTACACCTTC
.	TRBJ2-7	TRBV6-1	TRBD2	CASRQVREAYERYF	TGTGCCAGCAGACAGGTCCGGGAGGCTTACGAGCGGTACTTC
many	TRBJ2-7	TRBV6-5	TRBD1	CASSRDGTGAYGQYF	TGTGCCAGCAGTCGAGACGGGACAGGGGCCTACGGGCAGTACTTC
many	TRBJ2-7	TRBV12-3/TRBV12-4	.	CASSFQGPYEQYF	TGTGCCAGCAGTTTTCAGGGACCCTACGAGCAGTACTTC
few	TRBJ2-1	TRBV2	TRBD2	CASRSGDSAQAAYNGQFF	TGTGCCAGCAGGAGCGGGGATAGCGCCCAGGCGGCGTACAATGGGCAGTTCTTC
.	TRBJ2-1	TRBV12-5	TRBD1	CASGPGTGDFNEQFF	TGTGCTAGTGGTCCCGGGACAGGGGACTTCAATGAACAGTTCTTC
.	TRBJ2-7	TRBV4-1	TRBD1	CASIQITGTGTYEQYF	TGCGCCAGCATCCAGATTACCGGGACAGGGACCTACGAGCAGTACTTC
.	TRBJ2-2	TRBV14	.	CASSQLHNTVELFF	TGTGCCAGCAGCCAACTCCACAACACCGTGGAGCTGTTTTTT
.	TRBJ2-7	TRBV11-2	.	CTSSSANEQYF	TGTACCAGCAGTTCAGCCAATGAGCAGTACTTC
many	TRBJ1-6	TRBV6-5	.	CASSSNGGSYNSPLHF	TGTGCCAGCAGTTCTAACGGAGGCTCCTATAATTCACCCCTCCACTTT
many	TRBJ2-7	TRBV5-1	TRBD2	CASSKGTSDSYEQYF	TGCGCCAGCAGCAAAGGGACTAGCGACTCCTACGAGCAGTACTTC
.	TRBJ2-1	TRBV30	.	CAWSKGLSHSEQFF	TGTGCCTGGAGTAAGGGACTTTCTCACAGTGAGCAGTTCTTC
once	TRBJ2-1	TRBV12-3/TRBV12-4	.	CTSSGYNEQFF	TGTACCAGCAGTGGCTACAATGAGCAGTTCTTC
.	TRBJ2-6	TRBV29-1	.	CSVQGIEANVLTF	TGCAGCGTTCAAGGAATTGAGGCCAACGTCCTGACTTTC
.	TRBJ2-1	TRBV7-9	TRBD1	CAISSHTGTGLYNEQFF	TGTGCCATCAGCTCGCATACCGGGACAGGCCTATACAATGAGCAATTCTTC
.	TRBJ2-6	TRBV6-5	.	CVSDRDSGANVLTF	TGTGTCAGCGATCGGGACTCTGGGGCCAACGTCCTGACTTTC
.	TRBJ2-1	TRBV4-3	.	CASSQGDYNEQFF	TGCGCCAGCAGCCAAGGTGACTACAATGAGCAGTTCTTC
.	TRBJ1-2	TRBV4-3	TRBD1	CASRQADRGNYGYTF	TGCGCGAGCCGCCAAGCCGACAGGGGGAACTATGGCTACACCTTC
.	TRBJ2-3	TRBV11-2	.	CASSPQTHTDMQHF	TGTGCCAGCAGCCCACAAACTCACACAGATATGCAGCACTTT
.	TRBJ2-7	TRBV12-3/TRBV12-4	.	CATKEAGAKEQYF	TGTGCCACTAAAGAGGCAGGGGCTAAGGAGCAGTACTTC
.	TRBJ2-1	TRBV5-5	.	CTISLWNEQFF	TGTACCATCAGCTTGTGGAATGAGCAGTTCTTC
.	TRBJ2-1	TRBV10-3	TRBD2	CAIRPGTRENEQFF	TGTGCCATCAGGCCCGGGACTAGAGAGAATGAGCAGTTCTTC
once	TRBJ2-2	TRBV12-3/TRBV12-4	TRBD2	CASSLRTSRSAGELFF	TGTGCCAGCAGTTTGAGGACTAGCAGGAGTGCCGGTGAGCTGTTTTTT
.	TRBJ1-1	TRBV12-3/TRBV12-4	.	CASSRPRFREFDTEVFF	TGTGCCAGTAGTCGCCCAAGATTCAGGGAATTTGACACTGAAGTTTTCTTT